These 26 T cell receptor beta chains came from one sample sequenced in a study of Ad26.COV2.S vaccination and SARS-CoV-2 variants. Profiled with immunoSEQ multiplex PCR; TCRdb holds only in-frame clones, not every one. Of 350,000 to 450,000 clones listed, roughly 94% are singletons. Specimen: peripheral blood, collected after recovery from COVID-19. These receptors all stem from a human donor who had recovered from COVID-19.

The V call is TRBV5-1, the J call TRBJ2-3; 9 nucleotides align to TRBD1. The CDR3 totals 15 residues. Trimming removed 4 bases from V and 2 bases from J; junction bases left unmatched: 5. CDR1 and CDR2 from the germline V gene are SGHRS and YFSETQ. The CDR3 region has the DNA TGCGCCAGCAGCCTCCGGGACAGGGACACAGATACGCAGTATTTT. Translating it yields CASSLRDRDTDTQYF.

DNA for the CDR3: TGTGCCAGCAGCGTAGGTGGGGACAGGGGGCGTTACGAGCAGTACTTC. Protein: CASSVGGDRGRYEQYF. J is TRBJ2-7 and V is TRBV9, with 12 bases aligning to TRBD1. Germline V CDR1 and CDR2: SGDLS, YYNGEE. The CDR3 is 16 residues long. The V and J ends lost 0 bases and 4 bases, in that order; junction bases with no gene match: 5.

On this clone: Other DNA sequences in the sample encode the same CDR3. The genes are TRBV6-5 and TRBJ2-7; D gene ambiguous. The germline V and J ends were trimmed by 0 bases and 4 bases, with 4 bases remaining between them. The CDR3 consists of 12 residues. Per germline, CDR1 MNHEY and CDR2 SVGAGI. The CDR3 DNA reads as TGTGCCAGCAGTTACTCGCGATACGAGCAGTACTTC. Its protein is CASSYSRYEQYF.

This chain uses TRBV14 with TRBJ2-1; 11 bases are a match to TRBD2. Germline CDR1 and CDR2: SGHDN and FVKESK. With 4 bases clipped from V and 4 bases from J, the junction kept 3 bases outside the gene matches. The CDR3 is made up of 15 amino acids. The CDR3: CASSPGTSGYNEQFF. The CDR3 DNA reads TGTGCCAGCAGCCCCGGGACTAGCGGATACAATGAGCAGTTCTTC.

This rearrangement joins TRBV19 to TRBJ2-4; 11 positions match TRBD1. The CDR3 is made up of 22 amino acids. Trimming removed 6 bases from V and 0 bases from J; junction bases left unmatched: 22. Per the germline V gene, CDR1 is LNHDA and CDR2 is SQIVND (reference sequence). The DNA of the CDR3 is TGTGCCAGTAGCCAGCAACCCGGGACAGGGGGACCAAGTGGGCTAGCCAAAAACATTCAGTACTTC. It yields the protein CASSQQPGTGGPSGLAKNIQYF.

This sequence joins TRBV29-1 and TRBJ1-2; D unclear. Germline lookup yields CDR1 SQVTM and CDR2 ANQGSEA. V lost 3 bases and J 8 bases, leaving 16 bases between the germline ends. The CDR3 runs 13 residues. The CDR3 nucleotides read TGCAGCGTTGACCCCGACCCTATGAAAGGCTACACCTTC. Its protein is CSVDPDPMKGYTF.

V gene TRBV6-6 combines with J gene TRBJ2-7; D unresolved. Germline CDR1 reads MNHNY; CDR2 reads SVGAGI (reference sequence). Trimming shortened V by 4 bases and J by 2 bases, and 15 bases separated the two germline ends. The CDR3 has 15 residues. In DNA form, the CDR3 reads TGTGCCAGCAGTTCCCCAACCCTTTTAGCCTACGAGCAGTACTTC. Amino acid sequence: CASSSPTLLAYEQYF.

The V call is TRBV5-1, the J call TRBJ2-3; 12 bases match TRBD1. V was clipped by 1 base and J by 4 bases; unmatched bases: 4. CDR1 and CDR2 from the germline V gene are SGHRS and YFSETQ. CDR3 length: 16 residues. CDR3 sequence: CASSLRDRGLADTQYF. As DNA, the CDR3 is TGCGCCAGCAGCTTGAGGGACAGGGGGCTTGCAGATACGCAGTATTTT.

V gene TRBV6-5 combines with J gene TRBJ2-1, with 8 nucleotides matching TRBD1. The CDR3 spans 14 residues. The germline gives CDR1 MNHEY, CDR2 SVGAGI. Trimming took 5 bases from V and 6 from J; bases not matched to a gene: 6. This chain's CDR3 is CASSHETGGNEQFF. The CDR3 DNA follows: TGTGCCAGCAGTCACGAAACAGGGGGCAATGAGCAGTTCTTC.

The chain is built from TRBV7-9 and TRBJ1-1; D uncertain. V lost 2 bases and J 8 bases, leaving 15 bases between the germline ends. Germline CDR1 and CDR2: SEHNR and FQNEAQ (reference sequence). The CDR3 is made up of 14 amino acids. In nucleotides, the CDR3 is TGTGCCAGCAGCTTAAGAACGGACCGTGAAGAAGCTTTCTTT. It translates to CASSLRTDREEAFF.

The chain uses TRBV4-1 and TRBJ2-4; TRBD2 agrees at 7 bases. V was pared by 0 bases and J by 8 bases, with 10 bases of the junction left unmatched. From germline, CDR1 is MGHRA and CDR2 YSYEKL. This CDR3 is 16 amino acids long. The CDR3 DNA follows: TGCGCCAGCAGCCAAGATGGGGGGGGAGGTTTTGACATTCAGTACTTC. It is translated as CASSQDGGGGFDIQYF.

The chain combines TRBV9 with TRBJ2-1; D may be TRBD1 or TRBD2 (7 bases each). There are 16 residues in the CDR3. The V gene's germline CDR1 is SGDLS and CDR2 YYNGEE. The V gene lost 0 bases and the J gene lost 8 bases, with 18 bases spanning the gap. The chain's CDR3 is CASSVVRSQGGDEQFF. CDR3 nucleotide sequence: TGTGCCAGCAGCGTAGTCCGCAGCCAGGGGGGGGATGAGCAGTTCTTC.

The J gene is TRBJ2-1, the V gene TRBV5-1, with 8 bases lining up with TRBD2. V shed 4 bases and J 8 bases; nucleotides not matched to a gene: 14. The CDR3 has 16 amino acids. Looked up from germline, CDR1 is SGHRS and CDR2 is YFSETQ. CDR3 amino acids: CASSAIAGGAFYEQFF. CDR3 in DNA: TGCGCCAGCAGCGCTATTGCCGGGGGGGCCTTTTATGAGCAGTTCTTC.

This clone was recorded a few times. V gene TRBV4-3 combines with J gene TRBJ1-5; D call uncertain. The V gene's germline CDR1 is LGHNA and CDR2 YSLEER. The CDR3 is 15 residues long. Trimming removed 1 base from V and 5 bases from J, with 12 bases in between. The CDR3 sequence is CASSQGVGEDQPQHF. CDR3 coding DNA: TGCGCCAGCAGCCAAGGGGTTGGGGAGGATCAGCCCCAGCATTTT.

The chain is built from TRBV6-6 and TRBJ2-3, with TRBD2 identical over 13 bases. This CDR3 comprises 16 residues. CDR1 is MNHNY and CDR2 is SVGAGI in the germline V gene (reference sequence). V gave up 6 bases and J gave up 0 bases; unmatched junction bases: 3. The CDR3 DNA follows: TGTGCCAGCAGGGGGACTAGCGGGGTTAGCACAGATACGCAGTATTTT. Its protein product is CASRGTSGVSTDTQYF.

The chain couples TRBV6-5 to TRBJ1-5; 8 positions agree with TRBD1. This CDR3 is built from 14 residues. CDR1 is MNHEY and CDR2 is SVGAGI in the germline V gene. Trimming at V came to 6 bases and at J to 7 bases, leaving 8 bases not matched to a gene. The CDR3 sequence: CASRGQGARQPQHF. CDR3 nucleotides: TGTGCCAGCAGGGGTCAGGGGGCACGCCAGCCCCAGCATTTT.

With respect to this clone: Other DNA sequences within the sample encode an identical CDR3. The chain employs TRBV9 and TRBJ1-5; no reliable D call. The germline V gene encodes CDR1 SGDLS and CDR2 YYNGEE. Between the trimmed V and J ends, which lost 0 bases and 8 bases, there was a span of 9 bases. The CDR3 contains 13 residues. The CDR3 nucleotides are TGTGCCAGCAGCGTAGGAGTTGGCGAGCCCCAGCATTTT. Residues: CASSVGVGEPQHF. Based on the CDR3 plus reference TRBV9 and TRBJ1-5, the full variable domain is DSGVTQTPKHLITATGQRVTLRCSPRSGDLSVYWYQQSLDQGLQFLIQYYNGEERAKGNILERFSAQQFPDLHSELNLSSLELGDSALYFCASSVGVGEPQHFGDGTRLSIL.

Here the CDR3 reads CATHDATNEKLFF. CDR3 in DNA: TGTGCCACCCATGATGCAACTAATGAAAAACTGTTTTTT. V gene TRBV27 combines with J gene TRBJ1-4; no firm D call. V was clipped by 10 bases and J by 0 bases, with 9 bases between them. This CDR3 region has 13 residues. The germline V gene has CDR1 MNHEY and CDR2 SMNVEV (reference sequence).

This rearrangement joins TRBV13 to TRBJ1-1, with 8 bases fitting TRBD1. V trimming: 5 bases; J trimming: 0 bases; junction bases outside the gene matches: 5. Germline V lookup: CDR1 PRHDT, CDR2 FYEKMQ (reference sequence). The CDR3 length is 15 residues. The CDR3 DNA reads TGTGCCAGCAGCACCAGGGGGCCGATGAACACTGAAGCTTTCTTT. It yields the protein CASSTRGPMNTEAFF.

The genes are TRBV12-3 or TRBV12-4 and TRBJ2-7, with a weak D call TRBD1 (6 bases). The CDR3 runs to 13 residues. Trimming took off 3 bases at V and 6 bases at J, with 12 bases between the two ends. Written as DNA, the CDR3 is TGTGCCAGCAGTTTGGGACAAGGAGGCGAGCAGTACTTC. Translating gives CASSLGQGGEQYF.

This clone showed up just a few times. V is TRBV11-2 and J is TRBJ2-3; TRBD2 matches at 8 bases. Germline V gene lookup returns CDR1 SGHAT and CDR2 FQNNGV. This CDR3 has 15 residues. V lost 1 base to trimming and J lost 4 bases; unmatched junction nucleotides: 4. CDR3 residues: CASSLAGLAADTQYF. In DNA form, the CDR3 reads TGTGCCAGCAGCTTAGCCGGACTAGCAGCAGATACGCAGTATTTT.

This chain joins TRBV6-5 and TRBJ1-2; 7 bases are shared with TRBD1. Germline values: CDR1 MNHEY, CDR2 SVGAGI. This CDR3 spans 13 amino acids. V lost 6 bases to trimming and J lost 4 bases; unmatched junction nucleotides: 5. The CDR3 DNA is TGTGCCAGCAGCCGGGACAGCTCCTATGGCTACACCTTC. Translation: CASSRDSSYGYTF.

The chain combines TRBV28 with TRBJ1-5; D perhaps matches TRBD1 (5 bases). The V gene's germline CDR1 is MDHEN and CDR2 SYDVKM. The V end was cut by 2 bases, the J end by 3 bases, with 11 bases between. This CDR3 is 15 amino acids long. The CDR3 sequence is CASSLSGRDNQPQHF. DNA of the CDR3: TGTGCCAGCAGTTTAAGTGGCAGGGACAATCAGCCCCAGCATTTT.

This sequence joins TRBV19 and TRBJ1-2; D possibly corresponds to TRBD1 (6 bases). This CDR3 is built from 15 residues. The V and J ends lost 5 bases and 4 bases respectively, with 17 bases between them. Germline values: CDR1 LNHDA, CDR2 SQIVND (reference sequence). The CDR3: CASSFPGLGGYGYTF. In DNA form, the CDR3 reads TGTGCCAGTAGTTTTCCGGGCCTAGGGGGCTATGGCTACACCTTC. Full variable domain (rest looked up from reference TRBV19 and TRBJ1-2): DGGITQSPKYLFRKEGQNVTLSCEQNLNHDAMYWYRQDPGQGLRLIYYSQIVNDFQKGDIAEGYSVSREKKESFPLTVTSAQKNPTAFYLCASSFPGLGGYGYTFGSGTRLTVV.

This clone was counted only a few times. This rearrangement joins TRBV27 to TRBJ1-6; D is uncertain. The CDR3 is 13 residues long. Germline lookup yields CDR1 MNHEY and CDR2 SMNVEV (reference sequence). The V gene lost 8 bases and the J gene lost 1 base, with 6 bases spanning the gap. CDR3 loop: CASRVSYNSPLHF. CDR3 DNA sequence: TGTGCCAGCCGTGTGTCCTATAATTCACCCCTCCACTTT.

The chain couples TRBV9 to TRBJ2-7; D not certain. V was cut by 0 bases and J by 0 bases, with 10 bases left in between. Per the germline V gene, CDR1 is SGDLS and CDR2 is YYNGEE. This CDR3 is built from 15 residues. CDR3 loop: CASSVDDRSSYEQYF. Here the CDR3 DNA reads TGTGCCAGCAGCGTAGATGACCGAAGCTCCTACGAGCAGTACTTC.